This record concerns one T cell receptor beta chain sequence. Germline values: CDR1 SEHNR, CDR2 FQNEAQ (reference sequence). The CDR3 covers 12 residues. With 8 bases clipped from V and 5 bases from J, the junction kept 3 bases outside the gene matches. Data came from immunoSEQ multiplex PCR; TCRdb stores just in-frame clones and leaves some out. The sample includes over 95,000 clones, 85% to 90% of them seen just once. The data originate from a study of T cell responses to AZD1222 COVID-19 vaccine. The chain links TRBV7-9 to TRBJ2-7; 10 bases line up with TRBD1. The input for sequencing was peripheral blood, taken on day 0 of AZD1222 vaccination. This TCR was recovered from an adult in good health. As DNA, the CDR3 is TGTGCCAGCGACAGGGGGCGAGACGAGCAGTACTTC. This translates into CASDRGRDEQYF.